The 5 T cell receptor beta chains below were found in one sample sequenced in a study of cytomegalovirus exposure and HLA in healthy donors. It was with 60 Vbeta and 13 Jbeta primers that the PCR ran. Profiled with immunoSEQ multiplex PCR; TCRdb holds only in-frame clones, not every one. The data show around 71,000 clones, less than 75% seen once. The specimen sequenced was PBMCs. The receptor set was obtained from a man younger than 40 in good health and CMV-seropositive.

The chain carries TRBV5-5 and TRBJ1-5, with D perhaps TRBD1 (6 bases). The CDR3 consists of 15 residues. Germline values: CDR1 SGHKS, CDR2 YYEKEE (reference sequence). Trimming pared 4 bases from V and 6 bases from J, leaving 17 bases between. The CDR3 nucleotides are TGTGCCAGCAGCCCGGGTCGGGGGGCCTTTCAGCCCCAGCATTTT. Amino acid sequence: CASSPGRGAFQPQHF. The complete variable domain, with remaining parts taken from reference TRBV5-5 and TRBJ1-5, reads DAGVTQSPTHLIKTRGQQVTLRCSPISGHKSVSWYQQVLGQGPQFIFQYYEKEERGRGNFPDRFSARQFPNYSSELNVNALLLGDSALYLCASSPGRGAFQPQHFGDGTRLSIL.

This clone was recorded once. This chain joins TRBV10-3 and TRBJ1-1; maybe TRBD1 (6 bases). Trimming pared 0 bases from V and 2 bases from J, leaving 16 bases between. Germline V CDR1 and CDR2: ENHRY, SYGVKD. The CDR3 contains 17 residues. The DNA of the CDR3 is TGTGCCATCAGTGAGTCTGGGGGCAGGGGCACTAACACTGAAGCTTTCTTT. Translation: CAISESGGRGTNTEAFF.

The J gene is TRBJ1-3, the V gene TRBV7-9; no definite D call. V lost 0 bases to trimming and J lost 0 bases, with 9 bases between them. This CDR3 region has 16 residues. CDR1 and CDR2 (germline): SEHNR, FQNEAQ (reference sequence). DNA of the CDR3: TGTGCCAGCAGCTTAGCTGGCTCACCCTCTGGAAACACCATATATTTT. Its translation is CASSLAGSPSGNTIYF.

CDR3 nucleotides: TGTGCCAGCAGCGGGGGGGACAGAAGAGTCTATGGCTACACCTTC. Its translation: CASSGGDRRVYGYTF. The genes are TRBV9 and TRBJ1-2; 7 bases agree with TRBD1. V gave up 3 bases and J gave up 4 bases; unmatched junction bases: 9. This CDR3 comprises 15 residues. Germline lookup yields CDR1 SGDLS and CDR2 YYNGEE. Combining the CDR3 with reference TRBV9 and TRBJ1-2 gives the whole variable domain DSGVTQTPKHLITATGQRVTLRCSPRSGDLSVYWYQQSLDQGLQFLIQYYNGEERAKGNILERFSAQQFPDLHSELNLSSLELGDSALYFCASSGGDRRVYGYTFGSGTRLTVV.

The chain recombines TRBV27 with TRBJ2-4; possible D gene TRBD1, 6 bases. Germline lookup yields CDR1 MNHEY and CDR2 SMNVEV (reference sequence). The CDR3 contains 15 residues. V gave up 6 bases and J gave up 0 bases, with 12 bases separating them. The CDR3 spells CASSPGHLAKNIQYF. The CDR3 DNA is TGTGCCAGCAGCCCGGGACACCTAGCCAAAAACATTCAGTACTTC.